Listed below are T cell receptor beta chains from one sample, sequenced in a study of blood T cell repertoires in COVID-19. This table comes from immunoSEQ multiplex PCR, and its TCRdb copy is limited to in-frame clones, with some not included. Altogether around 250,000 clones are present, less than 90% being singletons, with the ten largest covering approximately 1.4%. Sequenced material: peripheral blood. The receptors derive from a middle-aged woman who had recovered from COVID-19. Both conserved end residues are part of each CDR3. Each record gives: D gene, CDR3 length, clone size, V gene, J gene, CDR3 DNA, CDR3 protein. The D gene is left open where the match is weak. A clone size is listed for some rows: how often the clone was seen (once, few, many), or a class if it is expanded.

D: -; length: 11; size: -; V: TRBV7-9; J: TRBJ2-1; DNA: TGTGCCAGCAGCTTTGAGGGTGAGCAGTTCTTC; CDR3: CASSFEGEQFF
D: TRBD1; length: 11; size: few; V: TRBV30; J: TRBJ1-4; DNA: TGTGCCTGGGGACAGGTTGAAAAACTGTTTTTT; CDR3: CAWGQVEKLFF
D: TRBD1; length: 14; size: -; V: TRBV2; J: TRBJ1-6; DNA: TGTGCCAGCGGGGGGACAGGTCCGAATTCACCCCTCCACTTT; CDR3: CASGGTGPNSPLHF
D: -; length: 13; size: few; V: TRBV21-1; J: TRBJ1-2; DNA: TGTGCCAGCAGCCCGACAGTTAACTATGGCTACACCTTC; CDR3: CASSPTVNYGYTF
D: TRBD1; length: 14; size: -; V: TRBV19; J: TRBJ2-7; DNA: TGTGCCAGTAGTAGACAACAGGGGGCTTACGAGCAGTACTTC; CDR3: CASSRQQGAYEQYF
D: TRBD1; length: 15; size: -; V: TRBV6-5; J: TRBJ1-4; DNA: TGTGCCAGCAGAGCGCAGGGGGTGGGAGCCGGAAAACTGTTTTTT; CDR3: CASRAQGVGAGKLFF
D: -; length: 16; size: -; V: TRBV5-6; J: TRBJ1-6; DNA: TGTGCCAGCAGCCCTATTGACAGCTCCTATAATTCACCCCTCCACTTT; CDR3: CASSPIDSSYNSPLHF
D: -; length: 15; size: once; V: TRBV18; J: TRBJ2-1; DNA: TGTGCCAGCTCACCATCCAGGGGTACCTACAATGAGCAGTTCTTC; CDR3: CASSPSRGTYNEQFF
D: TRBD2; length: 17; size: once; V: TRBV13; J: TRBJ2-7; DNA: TGTGCCAGCAGCCTACTTGGACTAGCGGGGGGAAACTACGAGCAGTACTTC; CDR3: CASSLLGLAGGNYEQYF
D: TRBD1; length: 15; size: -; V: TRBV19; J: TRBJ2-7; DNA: TGTGCCAGTAGTCCAACCGGGACAGTGAGGTACGAGCAGTACTTC; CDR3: CASSPTGTVRYEQYF
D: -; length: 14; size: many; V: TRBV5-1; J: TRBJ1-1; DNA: TGCGCCAGCAGCTTGGCTGTAATGAACACTGAAGCTTTCTTT; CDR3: CASSLAVMNTEAFF
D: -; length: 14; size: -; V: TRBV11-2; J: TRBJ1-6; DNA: TGTGCCAGCAGCCTGAGCTCCTATAATTCACCCCTCCACTTT; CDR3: CASSLSSYNSPLHF
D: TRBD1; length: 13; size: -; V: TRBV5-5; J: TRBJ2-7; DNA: TGTGCCAGCAGCTGGGACAGGGGCCACGAGCAGTACTTC; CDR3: CASSWDRGHEQYF
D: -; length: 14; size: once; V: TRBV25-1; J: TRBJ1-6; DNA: TGTGCCAGCAGTGATGGAGGGTTTTATTCACCCCTCCACTTT; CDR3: CASSDGGFYSPLHF
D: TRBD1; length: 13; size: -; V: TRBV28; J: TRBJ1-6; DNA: TGTGCCAGCACGGACAGGGGCGCTTCACCCCTCCACTTT; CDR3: CASTDRGASPLHF
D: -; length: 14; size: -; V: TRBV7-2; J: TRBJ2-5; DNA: TGTGCCAGCAGTTCAACCGGGAATCAAGAGACCCAGTACTTC; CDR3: CASSSTGNQETQYF
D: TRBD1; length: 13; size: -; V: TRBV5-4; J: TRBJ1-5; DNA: TGTGCCAGCAGCTACGACAGGGGTCAGACCCAGCATTTT; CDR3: CASSYDRGQTQHF
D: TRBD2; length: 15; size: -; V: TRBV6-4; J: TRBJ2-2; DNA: TGTGCCAGCAGGACCCACGGGGGGTACACCGGGGAGCTGTTTTTT; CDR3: CASRTHGGYTGELFF
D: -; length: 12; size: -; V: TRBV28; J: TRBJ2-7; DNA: TGTGCCAGCAGTTTGGCAGGGGACGAGCAGTACTTC; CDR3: CASSLAGDEQYF
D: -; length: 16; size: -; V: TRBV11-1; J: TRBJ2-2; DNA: TGTGCCAGCAGCCCCTCCAGGGAACGCTACACCGGGGAGCTGTTTTTT; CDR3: CASSPSRERYTGELFF
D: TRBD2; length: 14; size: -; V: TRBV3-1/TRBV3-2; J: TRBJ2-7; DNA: TGTGCCAGCAGGCAGCGGGGAAACCATCACGAGCAGTACTTC; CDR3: CASRQRGNHHEQYF
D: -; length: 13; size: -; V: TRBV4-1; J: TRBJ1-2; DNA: TGCGCCAGCAGCCAAACGTTGGCAGGTGGCTACACCTTC; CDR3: CASSQTLAGGYTF
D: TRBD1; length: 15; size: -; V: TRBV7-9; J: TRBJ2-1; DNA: TGTGCCAGCATCCTGGAGACAGGGGGCTTCAATGAGCAGTTCTTC; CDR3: CASILETGGFNEQFF